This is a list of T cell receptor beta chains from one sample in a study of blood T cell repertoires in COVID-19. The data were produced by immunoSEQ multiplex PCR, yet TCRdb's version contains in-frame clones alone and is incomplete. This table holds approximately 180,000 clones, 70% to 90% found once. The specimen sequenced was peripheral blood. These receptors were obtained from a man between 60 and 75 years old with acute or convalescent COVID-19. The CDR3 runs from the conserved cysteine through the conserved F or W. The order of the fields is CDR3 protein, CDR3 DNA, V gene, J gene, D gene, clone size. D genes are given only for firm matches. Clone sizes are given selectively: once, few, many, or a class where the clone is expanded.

CDR3: CASSLGAKGYSNQPQHF
DNA: TGTGCCAGCAGCCTGGGGGCAAAGGGGTATAGCAATCAGCCCCAGCATTTT
V: TRBV3-1/TRBV3-2
J: TRBJ1-5
D: .
size: .

CDR3: CASSFPSTTGLNTEAFF
DNA: TGTGCCAGCAGCTTCCCAAGTACCACAGGGTTAAACACTGAAGCTTTCTTT
V: TRBV7-2
J: TRBJ1-1
D: .
size: .

CDR3: CASSSQGAGGYTF
DNA: TGTGCCAGCAGTTCGCAGGGGGCTGGTGGCTACACCTTC
V: TRBV28
J: TRBJ1-2
D: TRBD1
size: .

CDR3: CASSSGTATGELFF
DNA: TGTGCCAGTAGTTCCGGGACAGCCACCGGGGAGCTGTTTTTT
V: TRBV19
J: TRBJ2-2
D: TRBD1
size: few

CDR3: CASSSTGMNTGELFF
DNA: TGTGCCAGCAGCTCGACAGGGATGAACACCGGGGAGCTGTTTTTT
V: TRBV2
J: TRBJ2-2
D: TRBD1
size: .

CDR3: CATSDRENYEQYF
DNA: TGTGCCACTTCCGACAGGGAGAACTACGAGCAGTACTTC
V: TRBV25-1
J: TRBJ2-7
D: TRBD1
size: .

CDR3: CASSPDSSGLNEQFF
DNA: TGTGCCAGCTCACCAGATTCTAGCGGGCTCAATGAGCAGTTCTTC
V: TRBV18
J: TRBJ2-1
D: TRBD2
size: .

CDR3: CSVVSRGLNEQFF
DNA: TGCAGCGTTGTATCAAGGGGGCTCAATGAGCAGTTCTTC
V: TRBV29-1
J: TRBJ2-1
D: TRBD1
size: .

CDR3: CASSIDRQGGNGYTF
DNA: TGTGCCAGTAGTATAGACCGACAGGGTGGTAATGGCTACACCTTC
V: TRBV19
J: TRBJ1-2
D: TRBD1
size: .

CDR3: CASRRTVNTGELFF
DNA: TGTGCCAGCCGGAGGACAGTGAACACCGGGGAGCTGTTTTTT
V: TRBV6-5
J: TRBJ2-2
D: .
size: .

CDR3: CASSLYPQGFGTEAFF
DNA: TGTGCCAGCAGTTTATATCCTCAGGGTTTTGGCACTGAAGCTTTCTTT
V: TRBV27
J: TRBJ1-1
D: .
size: .

CDR3: CASSVLPGTGVSYEQYF
DNA: TGTGCCAGCAGTGTCCTTCCGGGGACAGGGGTTTCCTACGAGCAGTACTTC
V: TRBV6-1
J: TRBJ2-7
D: TRBD1
size: once

CDR3: CSVEPGGSGEKLFF
DNA: TGCAGCGTTGAGCCAGGGGGCAGTGGTGAAAAACTGTTTTTT
V: TRBV29-1
J: TRBJ1-4
D: TRBD1
size: .